The 19 T cell receptor beta chains presented below share a single source sample, sequenced in a study of shared clonotypes between healthy human individuals. Generated by immunoSEQ multiplex PCR, the TCRdb table keeps only in-frame clones and is missing some. The table includes about 820,000 clones, 80% to 95% detected once. Naive CD8 isolation took CD45RO-negative cells positively selected for CCR7 and excluded terminally differentiated effector memory CD45RA+ cells. Sequenced input: naive CD8+ T cells sorted from blood. These receptors all stem from a man aged 25 to 40 in good health.

The chain employs TRBV7-9 and TRBJ1-6, with D perhaps matching TRBD1 (5 bases). This CDR3 is 15 amino acids long. Per germline, CDR1 SEHNR and CDR2 FQNEAQ (reference sequence). Trimming pared 1 base from V and 4 bases from J, leaving 8 bases between. The CDR3 DNA reads as TGTGCCAGCAGCTTAGTCGGGGGTTATAATTCACCCCTCCACTTT. It translates to CASSLVGGYNSPLHF.

The chain links TRBV15 to TRBJ2-1, with D perhaps matching TRBD2 (6 bases). Germline CDR1 reads LNHNV; CDR2 reads YYDKDF (reference sequence). V shed 5 bases and J shed 3 bases, with 17 bases lying between them. The CDR3 has 16 residues. The CDR3 sequence is CATSGRLVGHYNEQFF. The DNA of the CDR3 is TGTGCCACCAGCGGAAGACTAGTCGGTCACTACAATGAGCAGTTCTTC. The complete variable domain, with remaining parts taken from reference TRBV15 and TRBJ2-1, reads DAMVIQNPRYQVTQFGKPVTLSCSQTLNHNVMYWYQQKSSQAPKLLFHYYDKDFNNEADTPDNFQSRRPNTSFCFLDIRSPGLGDTAMYLCATSGRLVGHYNEQFFGPGTRLTVL.

The chain is built from TRBV5-4 and TRBJ2-7; D may match TRBD1 or TRBD2 (5 bases each). In germline, CDR1 is SGHNT, CDR2 YYREEE (reference sequence). There are 14 residues in the CDR3. Trimming removed 2 bases at V and 5 bases at J, with 14 bases between. The CDR3 reads CASSFRGGSDEQYF. The CDR3 region has the DNA TGTGCCAGCAGCTTTCGGGGCGGTAGTGACGAGCAGTACTTC.

CDR3 coding DNA: TGCAGCGTTGAAGGAGGCGGGACCTCCTACAATGAGCAGTTCTTC. Protein product: CSVEGGGTSYNEQFF. V is TRBV29-1 and J is TRBJ2-1; TRBD2 is a possible D gene (6 bases). Germline CDR1 SQVTM, CDR2 ANQGSEA. The CDR3 is 15 amino acids. Trimming removed 1 base at V and 0 bases at J, with 10 bases between.

V gene TRBV29-1 combines with J gene TRBJ2-1; TRBD2 matches 8 bases. Germline assignment: CDR1 SQVTM and CDR2 ANQGSEA. The ends lost 8 bases at V and 10 bases at J; junction bases unmatched: 13. CDR3 length: 13 residues. The CDR3 bases are TGCAGCTTCGGGACTAGTGGGGCCCGGGAGCAGTTCTTC. This gives the protein CSFGTSGAREQFF.

This chain links TRBV27 with TRBJ2-5; TRBD1 matches 7 bases. The CDR3 covers 13 residues. V shed 2 bases, J shed 7 bases, and the junction held 4 bases outside the gene matches. From germline, CDR1 is MNHEY and CDR2 SMNVEV (reference sequence). Here the CDR3 DNA reads TGTGCCAGCAGTTTAGGACAGGAAGGGACCCAGTACTTC. The encoded protein is CASSLGQEGTQYF.

This clone appeared a single time. The rearrangement links TRBV29-1 to TRBJ1-1; D is possibly TRBD1 (5 bases). Trimming pared 6 bases from V and 6 bases from J, leaving 14 bases between. This CDR3 spans 12 amino acids. Per the germline V gene, CDR1 is SQVTM and CDR2 is ANQGSEA. CDR3 DNA: TGCAGCGTCGTGGGGGGGACCCCTGAAGCTTTCTTT. Protein product: CSVVGGTPEAFF.

The chain carries TRBV19 and TRBJ1-1; D is unclear. V was clipped by 5 bases and J by 1 base, with 5 bases between them. Germline V CDR1 and CDR2: LNHDA, SQIVND (reference sequence). This CDR3 has 12 residues. The chain's CDR3 is CASSYPNTEAFF. The DNA for the CDR3 is TGTGCCAGTAGTTACCCGAACACTGAAGCTTTCTTT.

The chain recombines TRBV13 with TRBJ2-6; the D gene is possibly TRBD2 (6 bases). The CDR3 sequence is 17 residues long. Germline loops: CDR1 PRHDT, CDR2 FYEKMQ (reference sequence). Trimming took 4 bases from V and 4 from J, leaving 17 bases between them. The CDR3, as DNA: TGTGCCAGCAGCTACTCTGCGGGATTCCCCGGGGCCAACGTCCTGACTTTC. It yields the protein CASSYSAGFPGANVLTF.

In the case of this clone: The same CDR3 arises from other DNA sequences in this sample as well. The chain carries TRBV19 and TRBJ2-1; 7 bases line up with TRBD2. CDR1 is LNHDA and CDR2 is SQIVND in the germline V gene (reference sequence). Germline trimming cut 4 bases from V and 0 bases from J; bases unmatched to any gene: 3. The CDR3 is 15 residues long. CDR3 coding DNA: TGTGCCAGTAGTAGGGGCGGGAGCTCCTACAATGAGCAGTTCTTC. This sequence encodes CASSRGGSSYNEQFF.

This clone was recorded only once. The rearrangement links TRBV7-8 to TRBJ1-5, with a tentative D call TRBD1 (6 bases). The CDR3 consists of 14 residues. In germline, CDR1 is SGHVS, CDR2 FQNEAQ. Trimming cost V 3 bases and J 6 bases, with 12 bases left between them. CDR3 in amino acids: CASSLRQGSQPQHF. Written as DNA, the CDR3 is TGTGCCAGCAGCTTGAGGCAGGGGAGTCAGCCCCAGCATTTT.

The rearrangement uses TRBV7-2 and TRBJ2-7; tentative D call: TRBD1 (5 bases). Trimming removed 4 bases at V and 4 bases at J, with 20 bases between. CDR3 length equals 16 residues. Germline-derived CDR1 and CDR2 are SGHTA and FQGNSA. The CDR3 here is CASSSFLGQGRYEQYF. The CDR3 DNA reads TGTGCCAGCAGCTCCTTTCTGGGTCAGGGTCGTTACGAGCAGTACTTC.

In its sample, this clone was seen once. V is TRBV14 and J is TRBJ2-5; 11 bases match TRBD2. CDR1 and CDR2 from the germline V gene are SGHDN and FVKESK. This CDR3 is 16 amino acids long. Losses at the gene ends were 4 bases for V and 2 bases for J; bases not matched to a gene: 6. This CDR3 is CASSRRLAGLQETQYF. The CDR3 region has the DNA TGTGCCAGCAGCCGCCGACTAGCGGGACTTCAAGAGACCCAGTACTTC. The full variable domain, its missing parts supplied by reference TRBV14 and TRBJ2-5, is EAGVTQFPSHSVIEKGQTVTLRCDPISGHDNLYWYRRVMGKEIKFLLHFVKESKQDESGMPNNRFLAERTGGTYSTLKVQPAELEDSGVYFCASSRRLAGLQETQYFGPGTRLLVL.

The rearrangement links TRBV29-1 to TRBJ1-3; 9 positions agree with TRBD1. V lost 3 bases, J lost 4 bases, and 7 bases stayed unmatched. The CDR3 covers 15 residues. CDR1 and CDR2 from the germline V gene are SQVTM and ANQGSEA. The CDR3 sequence: CSVEGTGLAGNTIYF. CDR3 in DNA: TGCAGCGTTGAGGGGACAGGGCTAGCAGGAAACACCATATATTTT. The full variable domain, in which reference TRBV29-1 and TRBJ1-3 provide the parts outside the CDR3, is SAVISQKPSRDICQRGTSLTIQCQVDSQVTMMFWYRQQPGQSLTLIATANQGSEATYESGFVIDKFPISRPNLTFSTLTVSNMSPEDSSIYLCSVEGTGLAGNTIYFGEGSWLTVV.

The CDR3: CASSLYRTPEVRVFF. CDR3 DNA sequence: TGTGCCAGCAGTTTATACAGGACGCCCGAAGTGAGGGTGTTTTTT. J is TRBJ1-4 and V is TRBV28; TRBD1 is a possible D gene (5 bases). The germline gives CDR1 MDHEN, CDR2 SYDVKM. The ends were cut back, 1 base at V and 15 bases at J, with 21 bases in the middle. This CDR3 is built from 15 residues.

This chain joins TRBV7-9 and TRBJ2-2; 12 bases fit TRBD2. Looked up from germline, CDR1 is SEHNR and CDR2 is FQNEAQ (reference sequence). The V and J ends lost 8 bases and 5 bases, in that order; junction bases with no gene match: 9. This CDR3 is 16 amino acids long. For the CDR3, the DNA is TGTGCCAGCCACCTAGCGGGAGGGCCTAATACCGGGGAGCTGTTTTTT. It encodes CASHLAGGPNTGELFF.

The rearrangement uses TRBV5-1 and TRBJ2-5; 9 bases map to TRBD1. The CDR3 sequence is 14 residues long. V was clipped by 2 bases and J by 5 bases; unmatched bases: 4. Germline V lookup: CDR1 SGHRS, CDR2 YFSETQ. The CDR3 DNA sequence: TGCGCCAGCAGCTTTACAGGGGGCCAGGAGACCCAGTACTTC. Encoded protein: CASSFTGGQETQYF. Using reference TRBV5-1 and TRBJ2-5 for the parts outside the CDR3, the full variable domain is KAGVTQTPRYLIKTRGQQVTLSCSPISGHRSVSWYQQTPGQGLQFLFEYFSETQRNKGNFPGRFSGRQFSNSRSEMNVSTLELGDSALYLCASSFTGGQETQYFGPGTRLLVL.

Note on this clone: The sample contains more than one DNA sequence encoding this CDR3. This chain joins TRBV10-3 and TRBJ2-7; no firm D call. Germline CDR1 ENHRY, CDR2 SYGVKD. The V and J ends lost 0 bases and 2 bases respectively, with 11 bases between them. This CDR3 region has 15 residues. In DNA, the CDR3 is TGTGCCATCAGTGAGTCTACGGGTGGACCCTACGAGCAGTACTTC. This gives the protein CAISESTGGPYEQYF.

CDR3 region: CASIQNGRGISGVFEQYF. DNA of the CDR3: TGTGCCAGCATCCAAAACGGGCGGGGTATTAGCGGGGTCTTCGAGCAGTACTTC. The chain has TRBV7-8 and TRBJ2-7; the match to TRBD2 covers 8 bases. Germline CDR1 is SGHVS and CDR2 is FQNEAQ. The CDR3 contains 18 residues. V lost 7 bases and J lost 6; bases outside the gene matches: 23.